The 30 T cell receptor beta chains below all came from one sample that was sequenced in a study of CD8+CD57+ T cells in acquired aplastic anemia. Patients chosen for sequencing had CD8+CD57+ cells that had expanded, as shown by flow cytometry. CDR3 and TCR beta VDJ profiling relied on genomic DNA as the template. TCRdb reprocessed the reads via MiXCR and lists one record per CDR3 protein. The sample contains about 98,000 distinct CDR3 sequences, roughly two thirds of which appear only once. The sequenced sample was sorted CD4+, CD8+, or CD8+CD57+ T cells (not recorded which) from PBMCs. The receptors shown here come from a human donor with aplastic anemia.

The chain employs TRBV25-1 and TRBJ2-3, with D uncertain. The germline gives CDR1 MGHDK, CDR2 SYGVNS. CDR3 length: 12 amino acids. Deletions cut 2 bases from V and 6 bases from J, with 6 bases between. The CDR3 bases are TGTGCCAGCAGTGAACCGTCCGATACGCAGTATTTT. It encodes CASSEPSDTQYF.

The chain carries TRBV29-1 and TRBJ2-5, with D maybe TRBD2 (6 bases). CDR3 length equals 12 residues. V was pared by 7 bases and J by 3 bases, with 12 bases between. The germline CDR1 and CDR2 sequences are SQVTM and ANQGSEA. The CDR3 DNA reads as TGCAGCGCCAGCTCGGGGGAAGAGACCCAGTACTTC. Translated, it gives CSASSGEETQYF.

The rearrangement uses TRBV13 and TRBJ2-7; 14 bases are a match to TRBD2. The J segment lost 2 bases and the V segment lost 5 bases, leaving 5 bases of the junction unmatched. Looked up from germline, CDR1 is PRHDT and CDR2 is FYEKMQ (reference sequence). The CDR3 runs 16 residues. The CDR3 DNA sequence: TGTGCCAGCAGCCGCCGGACTAGCGGGGGGCCCTACGAGCAGTACTTC. Its protein is CASSRRTSGGPYEQYF.

J is TRBJ2-1 and V is TRBV6-2 or TRBV6-3; the D call may be TRBD1 or TRBD2 (5 bases each). The V and J ends lost 5 bases and 6 bases respectively, with 17 bases between them. The CDR3 runs to 15 residues. The V gene's germline CDR1 is MNHEY and CDR2 SVGEGT. The CDR3 sequence is CASSHWGSGSNEQFF. The CDR3 DNA is TGTGCCAGCAGTCACTGGGGCAGCGGATCCAATGAGCAGTTCTTC.

This chain joins TRBV7-2 and TRBJ1-1, with unresolved D. CDR3 length: 13 residues. V lost 10 bases to trimming and J lost 1 base, with 13 bases between them. Germline lookup yields CDR1 SGHTA and CDR2 FQGNSA. The CDR3 DNA reads TGTGCCACCCAGGACGGAACGAACACTGAAGCTTTCTTT. Amino acid sequence: CATQDGTNTEAFF.

The genes are TRBV20-1 and TRBJ2-1; 11 bases fit TRBD2. The germline V gene encodes CDR1 DFQATT and CDR2 SNEGSKA (reference sequence). This CDR3 has 14 residues. The V and J ends lost 3 bases and 5 bases, in that order; junction bases with no gene match: 3. CDR3 DNA sequence: TGCAGTGCTAGGGCTAGCGGGAGGAACAATGAGCAGTTCTTC. Translation: CSARASGRNNEQFF.

This chain connects TRBV9 to TRBJ2-3; 11 nucleotides line up with TRBD2. This CDR3 has 14 amino acids. Germline assignment: CDR1 SGDLS and CDR2 YYNGEE. The V and J ends lost 2 bases and 6 bases, in that order; junction bases with no gene match: 2. In nucleotides, the CDR3 is TGTGCCAGCAGCGTTAGCGGGGGGGCTGATACGCAGTATTTT. It specifies CASSVSGGADTQYF.

The genes are TRBV11-2 and TRBJ1-2; 8 bases fit TRBD1. The germline V gene has CDR1 SGHAT and CDR2 FQNNGV. The V segment lost 4 bases and the J segment 4 bases; nucleotides outside the gene matches: 8. This CDR3 region has 15 residues. CDR3 nucleotide sequence: TGTGCCAGCAGCTCCCGGACAGGGATAAGCTATGGCTACACCTTC. Translating gives CASSSRTGISYGYTF.

This clonotype was seen many times. J is TRBJ2-1 and V is TRBV5-1, with 9 bases identical to TRBD2. The length of the CDR3 is 16 residues. V shed 4 bases, J shed 6 bases, and the junction held 11 bases outside the gene matches. CDR1 is SGHRS, CDR2 YFSETQ, per germline. CDR3 protein: CASSPRRTSARNEQFF. CDR3 DNA: TGCGCCAGCAGCCCCAGGAGGACTAGCGCCCGCAATGAGCAGTTCTTC.

The chain uses TRBV7-9 and TRBJ2-1; D not certain. The CDR3 length is 12 residues. V was cut by 4 bases and J by 10 bases, with 11 bases left in between. The germline V gene has CDR1 SEHNR and CDR2 FQNEAQ (reference sequence). The CDR3 DNA reads TGTGCCAGCAGCTCTCTTCTCTTGGAGCAGTTCTTC. Translation: CASSSLLLEQFF.

The rearrangement uses TRBV2 and TRBJ1-5, with D uncertain. Trimming shortened V by 8 bases and J by 6 bases, and 14 bases separated the two germline ends. The CDR3 spans 13 residues. The germline gives CDR1 SNHLY, CDR2 FYNNEI. CDR3 amino acids: CASLGSGIQPQHF. CDR3 bases: TGTGCCAGCCTTGGGTCGGGGATTCAGCCCCAGCATTTT.

The chain is built from TRBV4-3 and TRBJ2-2; TRBD1 matches 8 bases. In germline, CDR1 is LGHNA, CDR2 YSLEER. The junction had 3 bases not matched to a gene; V was cut back by 0 bases and J by 3 bases. The CDR3 consists of 16 residues. The CDR3 coding sequence is TGCGCCAGCAGCCAAGATAACAGGGGGGACACCGGGGAGCTGTTTTTT. It codes for CASSQDNRGDTGELFF.

This sequence joins TRBV19 and TRBJ2-3; a possible D gene is TRBD1 (6 bases). V lost 5 bases to trimming and J lost 5 bases, with 11 bases between them. Germline V CDR1 and CDR2: LNHDA, SQIVND (reference sequence). The CDR3 spans 13 residues. Written as DNA, the CDR3 is TGTGCCAGTAGTCACAGGGCGGTAGATACGCAGTATTTT. This codes for CASSHRAVDTQYF.

J is TRBJ1-5 and V is TRBV19; D perhaps matches TRBD1 (5 bases). In germline, CDR1 is LNHDA, CDR2 SQIVND (reference sequence). The CDR3 covers 15 residues. V was clipped by 6 bases and J by 2 bases, with 14 bases between them. DNA for the CDR3: TGTGCCAGTAGGAGCAGGGTAGTTGGCAATCAGCCCCAGCATTTT. Residues: CASRSRVVGNQPQHF.

This clonotype was counted between two and nine times. The chain uses TRBV7-6 and TRBJ2-5, with D possibly being TRBD1 (6 bases). The CDR3 has 16 amino acids. Trimming shortened V by 1 base and J by 4 bases, and 16 bases separated the two germline ends. Germline CDR1 SGHVS, CDR2 FNYEAQ. The CDR3 coding sequence is TGTGCCAGCAGCTTAGGGACAGAGGGGCAGGGAGAGACCCAGTACTTC. Encoded protein: CASSLGTEGQGETQYF.

V usage is TRBV30 and J usage is TRBJ1-2; D remains ambiguous. V was trimmed by 3 bases and J by 8 bases, leaving 10 bases between them. Germline CDR1 GTSNPN, CDR2 SVGIG (reference sequence). The CDR3 has 11 residues. Here the CDR3 reads CAWRSIQGYTF. The DNA of the CDR3 is TGTGCCTGGAGGTCAATCCAAGGCTACACCTTC.

The chain joins TRBV20-1 to TRBJ2-2; 14 nucleotides line up with TRBD2. The germline CDR1 and CDR2 sequences are DFQATT and SNEGSKA (reference sequence). V gave up 5 bases and J gave up 4 bases; unmatched junction bases: 9. The CDR3 runs to 17 residues. The CDR3 DNA reads TGCAGTGCTCCCGGGACTAGCGGGGGAAGGGTCACCGGGGAGCTGTTTTTT. Its protein is CSAPGTSGGRVTGELFF.

V and J are TRBV24-1 and TRBJ2-3; D gene unclear. Germline V CDR1 and CDR2: KGHDR, SFDVKD. V was shortened by 5 bases and J by 5 bases, with 7 bases between the two germline ends. This CDR3 spans 12 amino acids. The CDR3 nucleotides read TGTGCCACCAGTGGGACGGGAGATACGCAGTATTTT. It yields the protein CATSGTGDTQYF.

The rearrangement joins TRBV2 to TRBJ1-6, with D perhaps matching TRBD1 (5 bases). Trimming removed 6 bases at V and 0 bases at J, with 9 bases between. Germline CDR1 SNHLY, CDR2 FYNNEI. The CDR3 consists of 15 residues. The CDR3 region is CASRGLSSYNSPLHF. The CDR3, as DNA: TGTGCCAGCAGGGGGCTCAGCTCCTATAATTCACCCCTCCACTTT.

This clonotype was observed a few times. This chain uses TRBV20-1 with TRBJ1-6, with D possibly being TRBD1 (5 bases). The CDR3 is 12 amino acids. Trimming removed 1 base at V and 9 bases at J, with 7 bases between. Per germline, CDR1 DFQATT and CDR2 SNEGSKA (reference sequence). The DNA for the CDR3 is TGCAGTGCTAGAGCAGGGCGTTCACCCCTCCACTTT. Translating gives CSARAGRSPLHF.

The rearrangement links TRBV19 to TRBJ1-6; D may be TRBD1 (6 bases). The CDR3 runs to 15 residues. V was clipped by 3 bases and J by 8 bases, with 14 bases between them. The germline V gene encodes CDR1 LNHDA and CDR2 SQIVND (reference sequence). The CDR3 sequence: CASSIQGSGDSPLHF. The CDR3 DNA follows: TGTGCCAGTAGTATTCAGGGGTCTGGTGATTCACCCCTCCACTTT.

The rearrangement links TRBV11-3 to TRBJ2-2; a weak D match, TRBD1 (5 bases). This CDR3 is built from 14 residues. V gave up 5 bases and J gave up 7 bases, with 14 bases separating them. Germline V gene lookup returns CDR1 SGHNT and CDR2 YENEEA. CDR3 protein: CASSPGPGIGELFF. The CDR3 coding sequence is TGTGCCAGCAGCCCAGGCCCAGGGATCGGGGAGCTGTTTTTT.

The V and J genes are TRBV6-1 and TRBJ2-7; D may be TRBD2 (5 bases). Germline V gene lookup returns CDR1 MNHNS and CDR2 SASEGT. V lost 5 bases and J lost 3, with 11 bases in between. The length of the CDR3 is 13 residues. This CDR3 reads CASSRTQGYEQYF. The CDR3 DNA reads TGTGCCAGCAGTCGGACTCAAGGCTACGAGCAGTACTTC.

V is TRBV7-9 and J is TRBJ2-3, with unresolved D. The length of the CDR3 is 12 residues. CDR1 and CDR2 (germline): SEHNR, FQNEAQ (reference sequence). Trimming took off 6 bases at V and 4 bases at J, with 8 bases between the two ends. This CDR3 is CASSPRADTQYF. As DNA, the CDR3 is TGTGCCAGCAGTCCCCGTGCAGATACGCAGTATTTT. The full variable domain, with the rest looked up from reference TRBV7-9 and TRBJ2-3, is DTGVSQNPRHKITKRGQNVTFRCDPISEHNRLYWYRQTLGQGPEFLTYFQNEAQLEKSRLLSDRFSAERPKGSFSTLEIQRTEQGDSAMYLCASSPRADTQYFGPGTRLTVL.

V usage is TRBV9 and J usage is TRBJ1-2; maybe TRBD1 (5 bases). V was cut by 4 bases and J by 3 bases, with 13 bases left in between. This CDR3 is 14 amino acids long. Germline V lookup: CDR1 SGDLS, CDR2 YYNGEE. Here the CDR3 reads CASSLGDGDYGYTF. CDR3 DNA sequence: TGTGCCAGCAGCTTAGGGGACGGCGACTATGGCTACACCTTC.

The chain recombines TRBV2 with TRBJ2-7; D is perhaps TRBD2 (5 bases). The V end lost 6 bases, the J end lost 3 bases, and 9 bases lay between the germline ends. CDR3 length: 12 residues. Per germline, CDR1 SNHLY and CDR2 FYNNEI. The CDR3 sequence: CASRTGYYEQYF. As DNA, the CDR3 is TGTGCCAGCAGGACGGGGTACTACGAGCAGTACTTC.

The chain employs TRBV20-1 and TRBJ2-7; no definite D call. This CDR3 has 14 amino acids. The germline V and J ends were trimmed by 3 bases and 0 bases, with 12 bases remaining between them. Per germline, CDR1 DFQATT and CDR2 SNEGSKA (reference sequence). CDR3 region: CSASPTPSSYEQYF. The CDR3 nucleotides read TGCAGTGCTAGCCCGACACCGTCCTCCTACGAGCAGTACTTC.

The chain joins TRBV19 to TRBJ2-6; D tentatively fits TRBD1 or TRBD2 (5 bases each). V shed 4 bases and J shed 2 bases, with 15 bases lying between them. Germline CDR1 LNHDA, CDR2 SQIVND (reference sequence). There are 17 residues in the CDR3. The DNA for the CDR3 is TGTGCCAGTAGTAGGGGCAGAGGAGGAACTGGGGCCAACGTCCTGACTTTC. Protein product: CASSRGRGGTGANVLTF.

V usage is TRBV29-1 and J usage is TRBJ1-4, with 8 bases identical to TRBD1. Unmatched junction bases numbered 14, after V lost 4 bases and J lost 13 bases. The CDR3 is 14 amino acids. Germline V gives CDR1 SQVTM, CDR2 ANQGSEA. The chain's CDR3 is CSVGGGLDRVGLFF. CDR3 DNA: TGCAGCGTTGGAGGCGGTCTGGACAGGGTAGGACTGTTTTTT.

A word on this clonotype: A read error is possible here, since a much larger clone lies one base away. The chain has TRBV15 and TRBJ2-3, with 10 bases fitting TRBD1. The CDR3 extends over 15 amino acids. Per the germline V gene, CDR1 is LNHNV and CDR2 is YYDKDF (reference sequence). The CDR3 DNA reads TGTGCCGCCAGCAGTGGGACAGGGGACACAGATACGCAGTATTTT. It is translated as CAASSGTGDTDTQYF.